This TCR beta chain was identified in a study of blood T cell repertoires in COVID-19. Study summary: PBMCs, B-cell-depleted T cells, or T cells provided the cDNA or gDNA that made up the material.

Within 2 weeks before study entry, exposed participants met a COVID-19 case. The CDR3 has 17 residues. Trimming removed 11 bases from V and 3 bases from J; junction bases left unmatched: 16. CDR1 LGHNA and CDR2 YSLEER come from the germline V gene. Study processing details: Estimation of nucleated cell counts relied on the amplification of reference gene primers. The table came from immunoSEQ multiplex PCR; TCRdb's copy has only in-frame clones and leaves some out. D and trimming come from the DNA, and the V and J calls and clone size come from that table. Of about 270,000 clones detected, approximately 89% appear once; the ten largest clones hold about 3%.

Sequencing used PBMCs or T cells enriched from blood (not recorded which). The TCR was taken from a middle-aged man who had been exposed to COVID-19. This chain links TRBV4-3 with TRBJ2-3; 11 bases align to TRBD2. The CDR3 loop reads CASAGLAGGGRTDTQYF. CDR3 sequence (DNA): TGCGCCTCGGCGGGGCTAGCGGGAGGAGGGCGGACAGATACGCAGTATTTT.